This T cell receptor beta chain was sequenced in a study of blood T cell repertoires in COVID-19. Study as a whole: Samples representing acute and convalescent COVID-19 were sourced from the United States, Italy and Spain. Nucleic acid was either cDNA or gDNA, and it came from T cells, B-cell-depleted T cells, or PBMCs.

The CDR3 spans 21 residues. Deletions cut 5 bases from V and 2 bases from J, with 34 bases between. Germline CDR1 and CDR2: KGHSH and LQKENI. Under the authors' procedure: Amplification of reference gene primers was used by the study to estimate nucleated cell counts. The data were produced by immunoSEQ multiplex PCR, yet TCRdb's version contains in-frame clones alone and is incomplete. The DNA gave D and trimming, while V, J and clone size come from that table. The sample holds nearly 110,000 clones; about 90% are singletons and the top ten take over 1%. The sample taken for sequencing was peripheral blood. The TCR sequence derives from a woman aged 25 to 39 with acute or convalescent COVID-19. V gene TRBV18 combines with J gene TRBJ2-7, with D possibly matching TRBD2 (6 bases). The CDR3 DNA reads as TGTGCCAGCTCAACCGAGCGGGCCTTTGCCGGGTGGGGATCCAGGGCCTACGAGCAGTACTTC. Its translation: CASSTERAFAGWGSRAYEQYF.